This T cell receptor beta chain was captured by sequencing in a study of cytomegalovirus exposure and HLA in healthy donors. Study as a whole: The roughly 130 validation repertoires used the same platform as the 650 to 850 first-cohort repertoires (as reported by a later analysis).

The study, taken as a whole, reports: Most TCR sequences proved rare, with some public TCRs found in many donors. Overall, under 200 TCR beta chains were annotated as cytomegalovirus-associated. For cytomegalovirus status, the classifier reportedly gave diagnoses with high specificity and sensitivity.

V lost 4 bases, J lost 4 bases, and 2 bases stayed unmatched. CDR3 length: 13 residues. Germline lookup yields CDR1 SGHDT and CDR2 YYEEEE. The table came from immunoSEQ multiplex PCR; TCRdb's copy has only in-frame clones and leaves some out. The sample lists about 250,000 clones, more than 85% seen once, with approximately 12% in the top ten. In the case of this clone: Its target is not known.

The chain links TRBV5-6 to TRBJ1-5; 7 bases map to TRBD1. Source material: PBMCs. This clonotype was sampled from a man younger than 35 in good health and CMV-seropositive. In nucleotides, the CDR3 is TGTGCCAGCAGCGAGGGACAGAATCAGCCCCAGCATTTT. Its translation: CASSEGQNQPQHF.